What follows are 2 T cell receptor beta chains derived from one specimen sequenced in a study of blood T cell repertoires in COVID-19. Method: immunoSEQ multiplex PCR; TCRdb's copy keeps in-frame clones and lacks some. The data contain approximately 190,000 clones, roughly 82% of them singletons. The sample was peripheral blood. These receptor sequences come from a woman aged 60 to 75 with COVID-19, enrolled during active disease.

The rearrangement links TRBV29-1 to TRBJ1-1, with a weak D call TRBD1 (6 bases). V lost 3 bases and J lost 6, with 20 bases in between. Germline values: CDR1 SQVTM, CDR2 ANQGSEA. The CDR3 runs 15 residues. CDR3 in amino acids: CSVDGSPQGISEAFF. The CDR3 region has the DNA TGCAGCGTTGACGGGTCTCCACAGGGAATTTCTGAAGCTTTCTTT.

This CDR3 is CASKEPYNYGYTF. The CDR3 nucleotides read TGTGCCAGCAAGGAGCCGTACAACTATGGCTACACCTTC. The gene calls are TRBV2 and TRBJ1-2, with D unclear. V lost 7 bases and J 2 bases, leaving 11 bases between the germline ends. The CDR3 has 13 amino acids. In germline, CDR1 is SNHLY, CDR2 FYNNEI.